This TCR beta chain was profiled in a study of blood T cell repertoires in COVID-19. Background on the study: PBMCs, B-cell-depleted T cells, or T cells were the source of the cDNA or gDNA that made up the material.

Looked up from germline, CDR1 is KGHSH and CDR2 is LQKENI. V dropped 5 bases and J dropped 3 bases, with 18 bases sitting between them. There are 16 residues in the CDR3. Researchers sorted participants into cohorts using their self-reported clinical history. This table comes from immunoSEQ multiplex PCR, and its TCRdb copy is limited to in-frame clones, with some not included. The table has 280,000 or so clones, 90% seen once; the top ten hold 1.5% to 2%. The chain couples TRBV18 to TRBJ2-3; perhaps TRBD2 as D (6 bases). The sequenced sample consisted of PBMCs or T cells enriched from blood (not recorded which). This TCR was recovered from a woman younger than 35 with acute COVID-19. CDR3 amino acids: CASSTRKAGGTDTQYF. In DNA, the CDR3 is TGTGCCAGCTCAACGAGAAAGGCTGGGGGGACAGATACGCAGTATTTT.